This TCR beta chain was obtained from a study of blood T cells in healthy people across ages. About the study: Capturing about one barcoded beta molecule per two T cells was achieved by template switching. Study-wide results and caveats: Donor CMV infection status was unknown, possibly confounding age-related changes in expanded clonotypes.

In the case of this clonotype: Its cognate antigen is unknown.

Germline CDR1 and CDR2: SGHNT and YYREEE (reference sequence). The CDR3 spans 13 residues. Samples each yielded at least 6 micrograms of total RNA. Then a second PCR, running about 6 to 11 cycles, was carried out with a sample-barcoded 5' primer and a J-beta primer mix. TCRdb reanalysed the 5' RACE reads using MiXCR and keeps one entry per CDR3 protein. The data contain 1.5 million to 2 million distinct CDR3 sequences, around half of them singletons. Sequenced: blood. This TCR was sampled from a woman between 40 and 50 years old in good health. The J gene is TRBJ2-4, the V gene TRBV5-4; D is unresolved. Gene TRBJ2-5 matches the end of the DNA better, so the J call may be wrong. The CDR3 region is CASSQWTEETQYF. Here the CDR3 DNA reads TGTGCCAGCAGCCAATGGACGGAAGAGACCCAGTACTTC.